These 17 T cell receptor beta chains came from one sample sequenced in a study of blood T cell repertoires in COVID-19. This table comes from immunoSEQ multiplex PCR, and its TCRdb copy is limited to in-frame clones, with some not included. Of 68,000 or so clones listed, over 65% are singletons. Source material: peripheral blood. The receptors stem from a human donor in a cohort sampled during active COVID-19.

The chain links TRBV7-2 to TRBJ1-5, with TRBD1 as a possible D gene (5 bases). Germline CDR1 is SGHTA and CDR2 is FQGNSA. The CDR3 extends over 15 amino acids. The germline V and J ends were trimmed by 0 bases and 3 bases, with 9 bases remaining between them. Written as DNA, the CDR3 is TGTGCCAGCAGCTTAGCGTTGACAGACAATCAGCCCCAGCATTTT. The encoded protein is CASSLALTDNQPQHF.

This clone was observed a handful of times. This chain connects TRBV28 to TRBJ2-7; TRBD2 agrees at 11 bases. V shed 3 bases and J 2 bases; nucleotides not matched to a gene: 3. Germline CDR1 is MDHEN and CDR2 is SYDVKM. CDR3 size: 15 residues. The chain's CDR3 is CASSLGGLAAYEQYF. The CDR3 DNA reads as TGTGCCAGCAGTTTGGGGGGACTAGCGGCCTACGAGCAGTACTTC.

The chain recombines TRBV19 with TRBJ2-4; TRBD1 agrees at 9 bases. Germline values: CDR1 LNHDA, CDR2 SQIVND (reference sequence). Trimming cost V 3 bases and J 6 bases; bases outside gene matches: 6. This CDR3 region has 15 residues. Here the CDR3 DNA reads TGTGCCAGTAGTATCAGGACAGGGGTCACAAACATTCAGTACTTC. Protein sequence: CASSIRTGVTNIQYF.

This chain links TRBV4-2 with TRBJ2-2, with 8 bases aligning to TRBD2. The CDR3 loop spans 16 amino acids. Unmatched junction bases numbered 1, after V lost 0 bases and J lost 1 base. Germline V gives CDR1 LGHNA, CDR2 YNFKEQ. In DNA, the CDR3 is TGTGCCAGCAGCCAAGAAGGGACTAGGAACACCGGGGAGCTGTTTTTT. Translating it yields CASSQEGTRNTGELFF.

This clone turned up a few times. The J gene is TRBJ1-1, the V gene TRBV30, with a weak D call TRBD1 (6 bases). The V gene's germline CDR1 is GTSNPN and CDR2 SVGIG (reference sequence). V was trimmed by 3 bases and J by 1 base, leaving 9 bases between them. The CDR3 contains 13 residues. The CDR3 sequence is CAWRDRPNTEAFF. CDR3 bases: TGTGCCTGGAGGGACAGACCGAACACTGAAGCTTTCTTT.

The V and J genes are TRBV14 and TRBJ1-1; 9 nucleotides agree with TRBD1. The CDR3 sequence is 18 residues long. Unmatched junction bases numbered 11, after V lost 1 base and J lost 2 bases. CDR1 and CDR2 (germline): SGHDN, FVKESK. The CDR3 DNA sequence: TGTGCCAGCAGCCAAGTCGGACAGGGGTTCCCAAAAAACACTGAAGCTTTCTTT. Its protein is CASSQVGQGFPKNTEAFF.

The gene calls are TRBV27 and TRBJ2-7; D is perhaps TRBD2 (6 bases). The V and J ends lost 0 bases and 6 bases respectively, with 15 bases between them. CDR3 length equals 15 residues. Germline CDR1 reads MNHEY; CDR2 reads SMNVEV (reference sequence). CDR3 sequence (DNA): TGTGCCAGCAGTTTATCCGGGACTCCCGGCCTCGAGCAGTACTTC. Protein: CASSLSGTPGLEQYF.

The V call is TRBV28, the J call TRBJ2-5; possible D gene TRBD2, 6 bases. V was shortened by 4 bases and J by 4 bases, with 13 bases between the two germline ends. This CDR3 region has 14 residues. Germline assignment: CDR1 MDHEN and CDR2 SYDVKM. CDR3 sequence: CASSSPGGRETQYF. The CDR3, as DNA: TGTGCCAGCAGTTCCCCCGGGGGAAGAGAGACCCAGTACTTC.

The sample holds a few counts of this clone. The genes are TRBV6-6 and TRBJ1-6, with 7 bases fitting TRBD1. V lost 8 bases and J lost 6; bases outside the gene matches: 7. This CDR3 has 14 amino acids. Germline V gene lookup returns CDR1 MNHNY and CDR2 SVGAGI (reference sequence). CDR3: CASSYRQGNSPLHF. The DNA of the CDR3 is TGTGCCAGCTCCTACCGACAGGGTAATTCACCCCTCCACTTT.

This sequence joins TRBV5-1 and TRBJ1-6; D gene unclear. The germline gives CDR1 SGHRS, CDR2 YFSETQ. This CDR3 spans 14 amino acids. V lost 0 bases, J lost 3 bases, and 4 bases lay in between. The CDR3 DNA is TGCGCCAGCAGCTTGGGACACTATAATTCACCCCTCCACTTT. Protein: CASSLGHYNSPLHF.

The genes are TRBV7-9 and TRBJ2-5; D not resolved. CDR1 and CDR2 from the germline V gene are SEHNR and FQNEAQ (reference sequence). CDR3 length equals 14 residues. V lost 1 base and J lost 4, with 10 bases in between. CDR3 sequence: CASSLDGARETQYF. The CDR3 region has the DNA TGTGCCAGCAGCTTAGACGGAGCGCGAGAGACCCAGTACTTC.

The V gene is TRBV6-1, the J gene TRBJ1-1; a possible D gene is TRBD1 (6 bases). This CDR3 has 13 residues. V dropped 5 bases and J dropped 1 base, with 8 bases sitting between them. Looked up from germline, CDR1 is MNHNS and CDR2 is SASEGT. The CDR3 is CASSSTGNTEAFF. The CDR3 DNA sequence: TGTGCCAGCAGTTCGACAGGGAACACTGAAGCTTTCTTT.

The chain combines TRBV12-1 with TRBJ2-5; the table's D call, TRBD2, was not checked against the DNA. TRBV12-1 is noted as a pseudogene. This CDR3 is built from 14 residues. The CDR3, as DNA: TGTGCCAGCAGCCCGACTAGCGGGGGAGAGACCCAGTACTTC. Translating gives CASSPTSGGETQYF.

This clone is categorized as medium-sized. The chain combines TRBV6-2 or TRBV6-3 with TRBJ2-2; the match to TRBD1 covers 10 bases. CDR1 is MNHEY and CDR2 is SVGEGT in the germline V gene. The CDR3 length is 17 residues. V lost 2 bases to trimming and J lost 0 bases; unmatched junction nucleotides: 3. CDR3: CASSYSGQGANTGELFF. In nucleotides, the CDR3 is TGTGCCAGCAGTTACAGCGGACAGGGGGCGAACACCGGGGAGCTGTTTTTT.

The chain joins TRBV30 to TRBJ2-6; TRBD1 might be the D (6 bases). Germline V gives CDR1 GTSNPN, CDR2 SVGIG (reference sequence). V lost 4 bases and J 3 bases, leaving 13 bases between the germline ends. This CDR3 is built from 15 residues. For the CDR3, the DNA is TGTGCCTGGAAGCCTCAGGGGCTTGGGGCCAACGTCCTGACTTTC. Translated: CAWKPQGLGANVLTF.

CDR3 coding DNA: TGTGCCAGCAGCGCCCAGGACAGGGGGATGGAGACCCAGTACTTC. Encoded protein: CASSAQDRGMETQYF. The rearrangement uses TRBV6-2 or TRBV6-3 and TRBJ2-5; TRBD1 agrees at 10 bases. This CDR3 has 15 amino acids. Germline lookup yields CDR1 MNHEY and CDR2 SVGEGT. J gave up 5 bases and V 6 bases, and 9 bases lay outside the gene matches.

This chain joins TRBV5-4 and TRBJ1-1; 10 bases line up with TRBD1. The CDR3 contains 15 residues. With 3 bases clipped from V and 1 base from J, the junction kept 3 bases outside the gene matches. The germline gives CDR1 SGHNT, CDR2 YYREEE (reference sequence). Written as DNA, the CDR3 is TGTGCCAGCAGCTACGACAGGGGGCGGAACACTGAAGCTTTCTTT. Residues: CASSYDRGRNTEAFF.